A single sample gave rise to the 9 T cell receptor beta chains below, sequenced in a study of control samples from healthy donors and cancer patients. Method: immunoSEQ multiplex PCR; TCRdb's copy keeps in-frame clones and lacks some. This table has approximately 150,000 clones, 88% appearing once. The sample taken for sequencing was blood. These receptors all come from a young man in good health.

The chain links TRBV19 to TRBJ1-2; D remains unclear. The CDR3 runs 13 residues. CDR1 is LNHDA, CDR2 SQIVND, per germline (reference sequence). V lost 2 bases, J lost 3 bases, and 7 bases lay in between. The CDR3 reads CASSITADYGYTF. The CDR3 DNA is TGTGCCAGTAGTATAACCGCGGACTATGGCTACACCTTC.

This sequence joins TRBV6-5 and TRBJ1-2, with 10 bases matching TRBD1. V dropped 6 bases and J dropped 3; count of bases not matched to a gene: 7. The CDR3 is 15 residues long. Germline values: CDR1 MNHEY, CDR2 SVGAGI. The CDR3 loop is CASRAPGQGYYGYTF. CDR3 bases: TGTGCCAGCAGAGCACCGGGACAGGGGTACTATGGCTACACCTTC.

The J gene is TRBJ1-5, the V gene TRBV11-2, with a tentative D call TRBD1 (5 bases). This CDR3 comprises 12 residues. The V end was cut by 3 bases, the J end by 7 bases, with 7 bases between. In germline, CDR1 is SGHAT, CDR2 FQNNGV. As DNA, the CDR3 is TGTGCCAGCAGCTTGGGGGAACAGCCCCAGCATTTT. Residues: CASSLGEQPQHF.

V usage is TRBV5-6 and J usage is TRBJ2-7; 7 bases are a match to TRBD2. The J segment lost 4 bases and the V segment lost 4 bases, leaving 17 bases of the junction unmatched. CDR1 and CDR2 (germline): SGHDT, YYEEEE. The CDR3 spans 17 residues. The CDR3 sequence is CASSLLGEGEAPYEQYF. DNA for the CDR3: TGTGCCAGCAGCCTGTTAGGGGAGGGAGAAGCACCTTACGAGCAGTACTTC.

The J gene is TRBJ2-4, the V gene TRBV21-1; TRBD2 was called by the table and not checked on the DNA. TRBV21-1 counts as a pseudogene. CDR3 length: 16 amino acids. The CDR3 here is CASSAEKVKTKNIQYF. In nucleotides, the CDR3 is TGTGCCAGCAGCGCCGAGAAAGTCAAAACCAAAAACATTCAGTACTTC.

The chain joins TRBV27 to TRBJ2-1, with 7 bases identical to TRBD2. Losses at the gene ends were 2 bases for V and 1 base for J; bases not matched to a gene: 8. The germline V gene encodes CDR1 MNHEY and CDR2 SMNVEV (reference sequence). This CDR3 contains 17 residues. The CDR3 nucleotides are TGTGCCAGCAGTTTAAGAGAGGTTAGCGGGTCCTACAATGAGCAGTTCTTC. Amino acid sequence: CASSLREVSGSYNEQFF.

The V gene is TRBV5-4, the J gene TRBJ2-2; D remains ambiguous. Germline lookup yields CDR1 SGHNT and CDR2 YYREEE (reference sequence). The CDR3 is made up of 15 amino acids. Trimming took 2 bases from V and 0 from J, leaving 8 bases between them. The CDR3, as DNA: TGTGCCAGCAGCTTTGAGCTGACGAACACCGGGGAGCTGTTTTTT. The encoded protein is CASSFELTNTGELFF.

CDR3: CASGQTANEQFF. The CDR3 DNA sequence: TGTGCTAGTGGCCAAACAGCGAATGAGCAGTTCTTC. V and J are TRBV12-5 and TRBJ2-1, with D unclear. The germline CDR1 and CDR2 sequences are LGHNT and FRNRAP. This CDR3 has 12 residues. Trimming removed 6 bases at V and 7 bases at J, with 10 bases between. Full variable domain (remainder filled in from reference TRBV12-5 and TRBJ2-1): DARVTQTPRHKVTEMGQEVTMRCQPILGHNTVFWYRQTMMQGLELLAYFRNRAPLDDSGMPKDRFSAEMPDATLATLKIQPSEPRDSAVYFCASGQTANEQFFGPGTRLTVL.

The chain employs TRBV28 and TRBJ1-4, with 9 bases identical to TRBD1. The junction had 11 bases not matched to a gene; V was cut back by 4 bases and J by 2 bases. CDR3 length equals 18 residues. Germline-derived CDR1 and CDR2 are MDHEN and SYDVKM. The CDR3 DNA is TGTGCCAGCAGTTCTCCGGGACAGGGAGGAAGGACTAATGAAAAACTGTTTTTT. It specifies CASSSPGQGGRTNEKLFF.